The present T cell receptor (beta chain) was sequenced within a study of blood T cell repertoires in COVID-19 (dated by TCRdb to 2018 to 2021). Regarding the research as a whole: Collaborator samples came from the United States, Italy and Spain and covered acute and convalescent phases of COVID-19. Sample metadata almost always included a de-identified subject ID, COVID-19 status, age in years and sex. Where HLA class I and class II types were available, the types were taken from metadata supplied by the sample provider, not from assay-based typing. Samples came from the ongoing ImmuneRACE study (first 160 participants) plus 1,254 subjects from 6 global collaborators. Deeply sampled blood TCRbeta repertoires from subjects exposed to, actively infected with, or recovered from COVID-19 were included in the dataset. The repertoires were released in a freely available public database intended as a resource for research on the immune response to SARS-CoV-2. The prospective study material was composed of cDNA or gDNA derived from T cells, B-cell-depleted T cells, or PBMCs.

Results and caveats for the whole study, not just this receptor: Clinical and demographic metadata were provided uncurated, with the amount varying by source and participant.

CDR1 and CDR2 are drawn from the germline V gene (reference sequence): LNHDA, SQIVND. The CDR3 contains 14 residues, cysteine and phenylalanine counted. Only the CDR3 portion is preserved as DNA: 42 bases, with reading frame beginning at the first base. The germline V end is reduced by 7 bases and the J end by 7 bases; junction bases left unmatched: 8. TCRbeta CDR3 regions were amplified from genomic DNA by means of the immunoSEQ Assay, a bias-controlled multiplex PCR. The authors' analysis ran thus. The number of nucleated cells in each sample was estimated from the amplification of reference gene primers within the assay. To quantify the absolute abundance of each unique TCRbeta CDR3 rearrangement, sequence reads were collapsed and filtered. For each sample, productive Simpson clonality was calculated by taking the square root of Simpson's diversity index across productive rearrangements. The source is immuneACCESS, and TCRdb retained only in-frame sequences with V and J called. Part of the clones is not carried over; for the studies checked, unresolved V genes explain less than half of this, and the remainder is unexplained. V and J calls and clone size are copied from that table; D and trimming were computed from the DNA. The sample table records about 250,000 clones; around 88% of these occur just once. The ten biggest clones cover just under 6.5% of the sample.

In the case of this clone: Its antigen is unknown. No much larger clone exists at a distance of one base, and base qualities are not known.

One collaborating source in Seattle enrolled patients while the patients were actively infected and followed the patients over time throughout the course of disease. Collaborating institutions collected whole blood in K2EDTA tubes following their own protocols. For TCRbeta analysis, collaborators shipped samples in one of three forms: frozen whole blood, isolated PBMCs, or DNA extracted from either of those sample types. This clonotype was sampled from a woman aged 25 to 39 with COVID-19, enrolled during active disease. Sequencing used peripheral blood. The chain links TRBV19 with TRBJ2-7; TRBD1 fits 12 bases in the junction. The CDR3 is CASMGGQGAVEQYF. The nucleotide sequence reads as follows: TGTGCCAGTATGGGGGGACAGGGGGCGGTTGAGCAGTACTTC.